This T cell receptor (beta chain) originates from a study of T cells in Graves' hyperthyroidism and ophthalmopathy. Ten or more counts support this clonotype. Germline loops: CDR1 SGHTA, CDR2 FQGNSA. The CDR3 loop spans 13 amino acids. V dropped 5 bases and J dropped 3; count of bases not matched to a gene: 1. Amplification targeted TCR beta CDR3 regions from RNA transcripts. The primer set for the first-round RT-PCR of the TCR CDR3 was HTBI. TCRdb itself ran the multiplex PCR reads through MiXCR, one entry per CDR3 protein. The top ten hold 30% of the sample, which has about 250,000 distinct CDR3 sequences, over 12% seen once.

This chain links TRBV7-2 with TRBJ2-5; 9 nucleotides align to TRBD2. The sequenced sample was blood. This clonotype originated in a woman aged 50 to 65 with Graves' hyperthyroidism that later progressed to Graves' ophthalmopathy. The DNA for the CDR3 is TGTGCCAGCAGCCGCGGGGGGGAAGAGACCCAGTACTTC. The encoded protein is CASSRGGEETQYF. The whole variable domain, remainder taken from reference TRBV7-2 and TRBJ2-5, is GAGVSQSPSNKVTEKGKDVELRCDPISGHTALYWYRQSLGQGLEFLIYFQGNSAPDKSGLPSDRFSAERTGGSVSTLTIQRTQQEDSAVYLCASSRGGEETQYFGPGTRLLVL.